The present T cell receptor (beta chain) was sequenced within a study of shared clonotypes between healthy human individuals (dated by TCRdb to about 2020). In the study overall: The cohort comprised two women and a few men aged 18 to 49 years. The study deeply sequenced blood TCR repertoires of several healthy adults to estimate repertoire size and the extent of clonotype sharing between individuals. Leukapheresis yielded between about 0.9 and 9.5 billion PBMCs per donor. Different laboratories and diverse techniques were used to prepare libraries and sequence TCR repertoires, to increase sequencing depth and limit assay-specific biases. Per donor, three plates each were used for CD4 naive and CD4 memory, two for CD8 naive, and one for CD8 memory.

Points on this clone: Its binding antigen is unknown. No much larger clone exists at a distance of one base, and base qualities are not known.

Healthy HIV-negative adults with no recently reported acute infections or vaccinations were included as donors. All donors were Caucasian adults living in Nashville, Tennessee, USA. CD4+ T cells were enriched by magnetic negative selection, after which naive cells were positively selected on CD45RA and the negative fraction was taken as the memory subset. After blood collection by leukapheresis, PBMCs were isolated using Ficoll-Histopaque density gradient centrifugation and then cryopreserved in the vapor phase of liquid nitrogen. Analytical flow cytometry was used to check the purity and quantity of each magnetically sorted T cell population. From each sorted fraction, genomic DNA was isolated and quantified by UV absorbance on a Nanodrop 2000c. The research as a whole found: Even with the large sequencing depth, rarefaction of the sorted-subset datasets indicated that sequencing was incomplete. Pairwise subsampling led to the expectation that sequencing depth would affect the degree of clonotype sharing among donors. Clonotypes shared by all four sorted-subset donors showed higher generation probabilities than non-shared clonotypes. Naive subsets generally had larger estimated clonotype richness than memory subsets did. Because the study included only a small number of donors, the genetic and exposure-history diversity represented was limited. Sharing across a few donors was observed for approximately 5% of naive CD4, over 3% of naive CD8, about 2.3% of memory CD4, and roughly 0.43% of memory CD8 clonotypes. Sampling was restricted to blood, and TCR repertoires in tissues likely differ from the TCR repertoires found in blood.

Using the deep immunoSEQ assay, multiplex PCR amplified TCR CDR3 regions from genomic DNA. Genomic DNA extracted from each cell subset was distributed evenly over all wells of several immunoSEQ 96-well plates, and each plate served as one replicate. For sorted subsets, each replicate PCR was loaded with about 200 ng genomic DNA, equivalent to approximately 33,000 T cell genomes. Purified libraries were measured with a Qubit 3.0 fluorometer, size-checked on a Bioanalyzer 2100, and measured again with the KAPA Library Quantification kit. Every immunoSEQ 96-well plate was sequenced on a separate single-read 150-cycle Illumina NextSeq 550 flow cell. The authors' pipeline ran thus. Because the immunoSEQ output included only junctional sequences and no quality scores, the filtering could not be the same as the filtering used for full-length reads. To assign V/J genes and CDR3, sequences were annotated using PyIR, a Python wrapper for IgBLAST v1.9, with IMGT germline references. Reads were filtered out if the reads had weak V/J assignments (E-value above 1e-6), no CDR3, stop codons, out-of-frame junctions, or ambiguous translated residues. V3J clonotypes were defined by identical inferred V gene, J gene, and CDR3 amino acid sequence. Percentage overlap between repertoires was calculated by dividing the number of shared unique clonotypes by the size of the smaller repertoire. Repertoire richness was assessed with RTK rarefaction, the Chao1 estimator, and Recon v2.1 estimates of unobserved clonotypes. Generation probabilities for all TCRbeta clonotypes obtained by the gDNA method from a handful of donors were computed using OLGA. Held by TCRdb, this immuneACCESS table contains in-frame sequences only and omits some clones. Under half of the omission traces to an unresolved V gene where checked; the cause of the rest is unknown. The D gene and trimming were derived from the DNA, and the V and J assignments and clone size from that table. For this sample there are millions of clones; roughly 92% appear just once. Jointly, the top ten make up 0.13% to 0.15% of the sample.

Sequencing used naive CD4+ T cells sorted from blood. This sample's cell subset or site label indicates: CD45RA+ positively selected. The sequence came from a man between 18 and 29 years old in good health.

The CDR3 corresponds to CASSNSASGGAQETQYF. In nucleotides, the sequence is TGCGCCAGCAGCAATAGCGCTAGCGGGGGGGCTCAAGAGACCCAGTACTTC. The rearrangement combines TRBV5-1 with TRBJ2-5; TRBD2 aligns with 12 central bases. There are 17 amino acids in the CDR3, from cysteine to phenylalanine inclusive. Solely the CDR3 DNA is kept, with 51 bases framed from the first base. CDR1 and CDR2 are read off the germline V gene as SGHRS and YFSETQ. V is pruned by 4 bases and J by 2 bases, leaving 9 bases of the junction without a gene match.